This TCR beta chain was obtained from a study of T cells in localized non-small cell lung cancer. Whole-study findings and limits: Measurement of T cell clonality placed uninvolved adjacent lung highest, above the level in tumor. Sequencing, confined to only one tumor region, leaves heterogeneity possible.

The table lists this clone with a few counts. Antigen unknown. Repertoires were generated with immunoSEQ multiplex PCR, while TCRdb's copy carries only in-frame clones and drops some. The sample includes around 1,900 clones, roughly 33% seen only once; the top ten take 9% to 14%. From germline, CDR1 is LNHDA and CDR2 SQIVND (reference sequence). There are 13 residues in the CDR3. V was shortened by 5 bases and J by 5 bases, with 12 bases between the two germline ends. The source of this sequence is a woman between 40 and 69 years old with stage I lung adenocarcinoma. The material was normal lung tissue next to the tumor, obtained before any cancer treatment. The V and J genes are TRBV19 and TRBJ2-5; TRBD2 is a possible D gene (5 bases). DNA for the CDR3: TGTGCCAGTAGTCAGGACCCGGGGGAGACCCAGTACTTC. This encodes CASSQDPGETQYF.